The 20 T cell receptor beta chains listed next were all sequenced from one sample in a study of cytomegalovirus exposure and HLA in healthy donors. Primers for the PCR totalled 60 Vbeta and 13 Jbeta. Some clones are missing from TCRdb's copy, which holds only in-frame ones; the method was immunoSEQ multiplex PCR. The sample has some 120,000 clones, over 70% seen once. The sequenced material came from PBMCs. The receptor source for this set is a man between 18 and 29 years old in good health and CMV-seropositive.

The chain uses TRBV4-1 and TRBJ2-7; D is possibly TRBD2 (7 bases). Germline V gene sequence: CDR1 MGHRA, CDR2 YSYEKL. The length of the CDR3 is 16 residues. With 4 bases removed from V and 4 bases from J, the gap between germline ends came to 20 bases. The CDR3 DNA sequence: TGCGCCAGCAGCCTCACCCTTGCGGGGGCCGATTACGAGCAGTACTTC. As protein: CASSLTLAGADYEQYF.

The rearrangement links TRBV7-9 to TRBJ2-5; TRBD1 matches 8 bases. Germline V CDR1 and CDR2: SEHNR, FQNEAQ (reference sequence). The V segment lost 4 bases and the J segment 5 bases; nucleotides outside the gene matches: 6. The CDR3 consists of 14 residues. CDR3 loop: CASSSWTGTETQYF. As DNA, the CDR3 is TGTGCCAGCAGCTCCTGGACAGGGACGGAGACCCAGTACTTC.

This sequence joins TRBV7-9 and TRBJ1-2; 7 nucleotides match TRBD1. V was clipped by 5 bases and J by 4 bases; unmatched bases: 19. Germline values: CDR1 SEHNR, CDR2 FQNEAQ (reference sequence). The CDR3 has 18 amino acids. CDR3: CASSQAPTGMISFYGYTF. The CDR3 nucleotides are TGTGCCAGCAGCCAGGCACCGACAGGGATGATTTCCTTCTATGGCTACACCTTC.

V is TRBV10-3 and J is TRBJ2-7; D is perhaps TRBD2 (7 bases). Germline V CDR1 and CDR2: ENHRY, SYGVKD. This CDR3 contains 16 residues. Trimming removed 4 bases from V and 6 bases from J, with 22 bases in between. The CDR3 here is CAISGLTRGANPEQYF. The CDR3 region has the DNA TGTGCCATCAGTGGACTTACCCGGGGGGCTAACCCCGAGCAGTACTTC.

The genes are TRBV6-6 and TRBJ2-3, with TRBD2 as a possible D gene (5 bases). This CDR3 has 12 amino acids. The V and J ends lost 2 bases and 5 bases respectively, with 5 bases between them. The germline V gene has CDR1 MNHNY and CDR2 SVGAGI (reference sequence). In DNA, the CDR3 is TGTGCCAGCAGTTACGGGAGAGATACGCAGTATTTT. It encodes CASSYGRDTQYF.

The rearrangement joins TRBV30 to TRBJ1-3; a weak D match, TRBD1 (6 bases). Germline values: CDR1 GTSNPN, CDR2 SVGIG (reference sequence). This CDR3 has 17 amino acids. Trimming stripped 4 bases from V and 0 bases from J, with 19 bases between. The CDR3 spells CAWNLDRSIVSGNTIYF. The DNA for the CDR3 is TGTGCCTGGAATCTGGACAGAAGCATTGTCTCTGGAAACACCATATATTTT.

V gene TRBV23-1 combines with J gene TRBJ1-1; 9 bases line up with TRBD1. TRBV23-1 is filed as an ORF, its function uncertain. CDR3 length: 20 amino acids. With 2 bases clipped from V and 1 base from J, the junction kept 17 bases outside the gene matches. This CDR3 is CASSQTHGYRDREENTEAFF. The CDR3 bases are TGCGCCAGCAGTCAAACACACGGCTACCGGGACAGGGAAGAGAACACTGAAGCTTTCTTT.

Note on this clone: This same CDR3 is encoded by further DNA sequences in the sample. Written as DNA, the CDR3 is TGCGCCAGACTACCCCTACCTTATAGCAATCAGCCCCAGCATTTT. Translation: CARLPLPYSNQPQHF. V gene TRBV7-5 combines with J gene TRBJ1-5. TRBV7-5 is a pseudogene locus. CDR3 size: 15 residues.

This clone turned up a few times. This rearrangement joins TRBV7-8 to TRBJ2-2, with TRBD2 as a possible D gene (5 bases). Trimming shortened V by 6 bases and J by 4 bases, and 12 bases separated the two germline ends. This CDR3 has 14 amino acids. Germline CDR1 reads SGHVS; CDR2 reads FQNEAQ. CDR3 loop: CASSPSGTTGELFF. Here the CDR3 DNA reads TGTGCCAGCAGTCCCAGCGGAACCACCGGGGAGCTGTTTTTT. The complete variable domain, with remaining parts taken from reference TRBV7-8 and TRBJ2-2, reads GAGVSQSPRYKVAKRGQDVALRCDPISGHVSLFWYQQALGQGPEFLTYFQNEAQLDKSGLPSDRFFAERPEGSVSTLKIQRTQQEDSAVYLCASSPSGTTGELFFGEGSRLTVL.

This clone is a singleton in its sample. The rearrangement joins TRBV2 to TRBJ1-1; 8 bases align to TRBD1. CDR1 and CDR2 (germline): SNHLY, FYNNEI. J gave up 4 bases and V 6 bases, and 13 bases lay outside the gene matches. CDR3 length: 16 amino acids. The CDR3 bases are TGTGCCAGCAGGATCCGAGACAGGGGCGGGGGCACTGAAGCTTTCTTT. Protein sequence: CASRIRDRGGGTEAFF.

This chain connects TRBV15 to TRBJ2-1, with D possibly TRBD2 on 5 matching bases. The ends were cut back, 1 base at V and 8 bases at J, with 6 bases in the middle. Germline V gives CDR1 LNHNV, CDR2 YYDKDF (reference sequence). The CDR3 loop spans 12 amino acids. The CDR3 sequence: CATSRAGDEQFF. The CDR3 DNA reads TGTGCCACCAGCAGAGCCGGGGATGAGCAGTTCTTC.

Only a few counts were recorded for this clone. The CDR3 nucleotides are TGTGCCAGTAGTCTAAAGGGGGGGTGGGGTCAGCCCCAGCATTTT. Its protein product is CASSLKGGWGQPQHF. The chain has TRBV19 and TRBJ1-5, with a tentative D call TRBD1 (6 bases). The CDR3 contains 15 residues. Deletions cut 5 bases from V and 6 bases from J, with 17 bases between. Per the germline V gene, CDR1 is LNHDA and CDR2 is SQIVND (reference sequence).

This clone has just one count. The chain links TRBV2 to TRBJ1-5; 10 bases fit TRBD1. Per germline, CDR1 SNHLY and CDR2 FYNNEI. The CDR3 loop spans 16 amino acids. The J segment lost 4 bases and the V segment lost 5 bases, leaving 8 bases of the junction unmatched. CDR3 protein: CASSRGPGQGNQPQHF. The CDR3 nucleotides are TGTGCCAGCAGTAGGGGTCCGGGACAGGGGAATCAGCCCCAGCATTTT.

CDR3 amino acids: CASSSGTGGNYGYTF. CDR3 nucleotides: TGTGCCAGCTCCTCCGGGACAGGGGGTAACTATGGCTACACCTTC. This rearrangement joins TRBV18 to TRBJ1-2, with 11 bases that match TRBD1. V lost 6 bases and J lost 1; bases outside the gene matches: 4. Germline loops: CDR1 KGHSH, CDR2 LQKENI. This CDR3 contains 15 residues. Combining the CDR3 with reference TRBV18 and TRBJ1-2 gives the whole variable domain NAGVMQNPRHLVRRRGQEARLRCSPMKGHSHVYWYRQLPEEGLKFMVYLQKENIIDESGMPKERFSAEFPKEGPSILRIQQVVRGDSAAYFCASSSGTGGNYGYTFGSGTRLTVV.

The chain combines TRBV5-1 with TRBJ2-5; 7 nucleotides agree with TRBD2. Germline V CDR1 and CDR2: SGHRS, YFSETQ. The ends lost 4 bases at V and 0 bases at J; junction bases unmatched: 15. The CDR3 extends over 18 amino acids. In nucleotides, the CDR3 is TGCGCCAGCAGCCTTAGGGGAGGGGCCCTGGCGGACCAAGAGACCCAGTACTTC. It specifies CASSLRGGALADQETQYF. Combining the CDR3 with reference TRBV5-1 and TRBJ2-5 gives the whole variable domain KAGVTQTPRYLIKTRGQQVTLSCSPISGHRSVSWYQQTPGQGLQFLFEYFSETQRNKGNFPGRFSGRQFSNSRSEMNVSTLELGDSALYLCASSLRGGALADQETQYFGPGTRLLVL.

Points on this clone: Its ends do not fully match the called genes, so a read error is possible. The CDR3 is CSSSFPGGPVETQYF. The CDR3 nucleotides are TGTTCCAGCAGCTTCCCCGGGGGGCCAGTGGAGACCCAGTACTTC. This chain links TRBV7-9 with TRBJ2-5; TRBD2 might be the D (7 bases). Per the germline V gene, CDR1 is SEHNR and CDR2 is FQNEAQ (reference sequence). This CDR3 is 15 amino acids long.

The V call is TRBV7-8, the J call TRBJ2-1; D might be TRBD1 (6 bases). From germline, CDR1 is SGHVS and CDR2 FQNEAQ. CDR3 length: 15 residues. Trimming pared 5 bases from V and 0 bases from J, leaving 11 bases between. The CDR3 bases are TGTGCCAGCAGCCAACTAGGGGGCTCCTACAATGAGCAGTTCTTC. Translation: CASSQLGGSYNEQFF.

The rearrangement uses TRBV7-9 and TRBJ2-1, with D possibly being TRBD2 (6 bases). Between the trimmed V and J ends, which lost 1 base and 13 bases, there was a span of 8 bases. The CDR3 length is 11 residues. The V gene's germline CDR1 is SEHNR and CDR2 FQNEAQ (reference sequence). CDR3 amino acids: CASSLGLVQFF. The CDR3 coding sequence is TGTGCCAGCAGCTTAGGACTAGTACAGTTCTTC.

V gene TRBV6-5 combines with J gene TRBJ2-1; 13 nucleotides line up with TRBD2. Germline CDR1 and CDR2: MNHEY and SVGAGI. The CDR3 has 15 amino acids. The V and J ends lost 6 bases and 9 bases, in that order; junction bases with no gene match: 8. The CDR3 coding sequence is TGTGCCAGCAGAGATACTAGCGGGAGGGCCGGTGAGCAGTTCTTC. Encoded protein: CASRDTSGRAGEQFF.

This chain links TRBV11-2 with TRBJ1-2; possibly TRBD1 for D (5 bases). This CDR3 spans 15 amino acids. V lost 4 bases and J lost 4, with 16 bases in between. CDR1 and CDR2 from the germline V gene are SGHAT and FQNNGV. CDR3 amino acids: CASSSPRGRTYGYTF. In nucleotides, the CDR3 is TGTGCCAGCAGCTCTCCCCGGGGGAGAACCTATGGCTACACCTTC.